This entry describes one T cell receptor (beta chain). Its antigen target is currently unknown. Sequence at one end of the junction differs from germline and may be a read error. The CDR3 runs 18 amino acids, cysteine and phenylalanine included. Only the CDR3 DNA is retained, 54 bases long and in frame from the first base. The germline V gene sets CDR1 to LGHNA and CDR2 to YNFKEQ. The CDR3 regions of human TCRbeta chains were subjected to immunosequencing. As for how the authors treated the data: Repertoire TCRs were checked for matches against a reference library of SARS-CoV-2-specific TCRs that had been generated using the MIRA antigen-specificity platform. Breadth was defined as the fraction of unique TCRs that were SARS-CoV-2-associated. Depth was defined as the fraction of total T cells that were SARS-CoV-2-associated. Each spike-specific TCR was assigned to its reactive spike region and to a CD4 or CD8 class using the MIRA data. Log10-transformed breadth and depth values were compared by one-way ANOVA with Sidak's multiple comparisons tests. As stored in TCRdb, this immuneACCESS dataset retains in-frame rearrangements with V and J assigned. A fraction of the clones does not appear; measured against another copy, unresolved V genes explain less than half of the discrepancy, and the remainder lacks a known reason. The DNA gave D and trimming, while V, J and clone size come from that table. The sample contains about 140,000 clones, 85% to 95% of them found a single time. 2.5% to 3% of the sample belongs to the ten largest clones.

The data stem from a study of T cell responses to AZD1222 COVID-19 vaccine (dated by TCRdb to the early 2020s). At the level of the whole study: AZD1222 recipients with second doses at about 4 weeks or about 12 weeks were pooled, because spike-specific TCR depth and breadth did not differ between schedules. TCR sequencing was performed for about 250 trial participants, of whom about 200 were given two doses of AZD1222 and about 25 were given two doses of MenACWY control vaccine. Trial participants were enrolled by age into 18-55, 56-69 and 70-plus year subgroups, with roughly 160, 29 and 62 TCR-sequenced participants respectively. The investigation overall reported the following: The 56-69-year group was small, and its depth increase did not reach significance, likely because of low power. Participants were mostly white British, with more females than males. The authors suggested clonal diversity may have been underestimated. The vaccine-associated CD4 TCRs covered the entire spike protein, and the dominant responses fell in regions 160-218 and 743-854. Because no day 14 peak-response samples were available, the repertoires could be characterized only after the peak T cell response. Conclusions about previously exposed vaccinees are limited, since just a handful of AZD1222 recipients were seropositive for SARS-CoV-2 at baseline. A significant rise in spike-specific TCR breadth and depth was observed after two AZD1222 doses relative to day 0 and relative to MenACWY recipients. Reportedly, close to half of the unique spike-specific TCRs recognized epitopes lying outside the regions that are mutated in the B.1.351 and B.1.1.7 variants.

The sample's time point, from its label and the paper: baseline before first vaccination. Vaccinee samples came from UK trials COV001 and COV002, including a single-blind randomized controlled phase 2/3 trial of AZD1222 (ChAdOx1 nCoV-19) in healthy adults. For TCRbeta chain sequencing, PBMC samples were collected from trial participants at day 0 and at day 28 after the second dose. The sample here was peripheral blood, taken on day 0 of AZD1222 vaccination. The receptor chain draws on TRBV4-2 and TRBJ2-6, and perhaps TRBD2 as D gene, on 5 matching bases. This TCR derives from an adult in good health. The DNA sequence is TGTGCCAGCAGCCAAGATGCGGCAGGCGGGTCTGGTGCCAACGTCCTGACTTTC. Translated, it gives CASSQDAAGGSGANVLTF.